These 7 T cell receptor beta chains originate from one sample sequenced in a study of blood T cell repertoires in COVID-19. Repertoires were generated with immunoSEQ multiplex PCR, while TCRdb's copy carries only in-frame clones and drops some. The table includes 65,000 to 90,000 clones, roughly 89% detected once. Specimen: peripheral blood. All receptors come from a man aged 25-45 years with acute or convalescent COVID-19.

This clone has just a few counts. The genes are TRBV6-5 and TRBJ1-2; 7 nucleotides match TRBD1. The junction had 2 bases not matched to a gene; V was cut back by 6 bases and J by 1 base. Per germline, CDR1 MNHEY and CDR2 SVGAGI. The CDR3 covers 13 residues. The CDR3 DNA is TGTGCCAGCAGCCGGGACAGTAACTATGGCTACACCTTC. This codes for CASSRDSNYGYTF.

This clone has only one observation. The chain uses TRBV29-1 and TRBJ2-1; the match to TRBD1 covers 9 bases. V was pared by 4 bases and J by 6 bases, with 4 bases of the junction left unmatched. Germline V gene data show CDR1 as SQVTM and CDR2 as ANQGSEA. This CDR3 region has 13 residues. In nucleotides, the CDR3 is TGCAGCGTTGCCGGGACAGGGATCAATGAGCAGTTCTTC. Translation: CSVAGTGINEQFF.

The genes are TRBV4-1 and TRBJ2-1; tentatively, D is TRBD2 (5 bases). V was shortened by 5 bases and J by 8 bases, with 19 bases between the two germline ends. The CDR3 is 15 amino acids. Germline CDR1 reads MGHRA; CDR2 reads YSYEKL. The CDR3 reads CASSMLQTRFDEQFF. In DNA, the CDR3 is TGCGCCAGCAGCATGCTCCAAACTAGATTCGATGAGCAGTTCTTC.

DNA of the CDR3: TGCGCCAGCACCCCCTCCGGGTCTACCTACGAGCAGTACTTC. This sequence encodes CASTPSGSTYEQYF. The chain uses TRBV5-1 and TRBJ2-7; D remains ambiguous. Germline V lookup: CDR1 SGHRS, CDR2 YFSETQ. The V and J ends lost 6 bases and 2 bases respectively, with 15 bases between them. The CDR3 is 14 amino acids.

The V call is TRBV28, the J call TRBJ2-3; tentative D call: TRBD2 (7 bases). V was pared by 8 bases and J by 4 bases, with 19 bases between. This CDR3 comprises 15 residues. In germline, CDR1 is MDHEN, CDR2 SYDVKM. CDR3 sequence: CASSTGAGAADTQYF. The CDR3 DNA reads TGTGCCAGCTCGACGGGCGCGGGGGCGGCAGATACGCAGTATTTT.

V is TRBV9 and J is TRBJ1-2; TRBD1 aligns across 7 bases. The germline gives CDR1 SGDLS, CDR2 YYNGEE. Trimming cost V 3 bases and J 4 bases; bases outside gene matches: 12. The CDR3 is made up of 16 amino acids. The CDR3 spells CASSGERLTGSYGYTF. The CDR3 DNA follows: TGTGCCAGCAGCGGAGAAAGATTGACAGGGAGCTATGGCTACACCTTC.

This chain uses TRBV24-1 with TRBJ2-3, with D maybe TRBD1 (6 bases). Germline CDR1 and CDR2: KGHDR and SFDVKD. This CDR3 region has 15 residues. The germline V and J ends were trimmed by 10 bases and 4 bases, with 20 bases remaining between them. CDR3 sequence: CATPVFDRLADTQYF. The CDR3 DNA reads TGTGCCACACCCGTTTTTGACAGGCTAGCAGATACGCAGTATTTT.